Below, 26 T cell receptor beta chains from the same sample are listed, as sequenced in a study of blood T cell repertoires in COVID-19. The protocol was immunoSEQ multiplex PCR, while the TCRdb copy is restricted to in-frame clones and leaves out a portion. This sample has a few hundred thousand clones, with 75% to 85% found just once. Sequenced input: peripheral blood. The receptors were gathered from a woman younger than 45 with COVID-19, enrolled during active disease.

The V and J genes are TRBV29-1 and TRBJ2-1, with 11 bases identical to TRBD2. CDR1 and CDR2 from the germline V gene are SQVTM and ANQGSEA. The CDR3 loop spans 15 amino acids. V lost 3 bases and J lost 6; bases outside the gene matches: 7. The CDR3 DNA is TGCAGCGTTGATGAGCACACTAGCGGGAGCAATGAGCAGTTCTTC. The encoded protein is CSVDEHTSGSNEQFF.

The chain has TRBV28 and TRBJ2-7; a weak D match, TRBD1 (6 bases). Trimming removed 1 base at V and 7 bases at J, with 11 bases between. The CDR3 sequence is 13 residues long. Germline V gives CDR1 MDHEN, CDR2 SYDVKM. CDR3 sequence reads: CASSLSGAEEQYF. The CDR3 region has the DNA TGTGCCAGCAGTTTATCAGGGGCGGAAGAGCAGTACTTC.

The rearrangement links TRBV7-6 to TRBJ2-7; TRBD2 agrees at 8 bases. CDR1 and CDR2 from the germline V gene are SGHVS and FNYEAQ. The CDR3 extends over 15 amino acids. With V trimmed by 4 bases and J by 3 bases, 8 bases remained unmatched. In nucleotides, the CDR3 is TGTGCCAGCAGCTCCAACCCGGGAGGGGACTACGAGCAGTACTTC. Amino acid sequence: CASSSNPGGDYEQYF.

The chain couples TRBV19 to TRBJ2-1, with D tentatively TRBD2 (6 bases). The ends were cut back, 4 bases at V and 13 bases at J, with 23 bases in the middle. Germline lookup yields CDR1 LNHDA and CDR2 SQIVND (reference sequence). This CDR3 comprises 15 residues. The CDR3 nucleotides read TGTGCCAGTAGTAAGGGACGGGTCCTCGGGGGTGAACAGTTCTTC. Translated, it gives CASSKGRVLGGEQFF.

This clone was observed a few times. V usage is TRBV30 and J usage is TRBJ1-1; D remains unclear. Germline CDR1 is GTSNPN and CDR2 is SVGIG (reference sequence). Trimming shortened V by 0 bases and J by 6 bases, and 11 bases separated the two germline ends. The CDR3 contains 13 residues. CDR3 bases: TGTGCCTGGAGTGTTGGAGCGGTCCCTGAAGCTTTCTTT. Its protein product is CAWSVGAVPEAFF.

V is TRBV9 and J is TRBJ1-3; TRBD1 matches at 8 bases. CDR1 SGDLS and CDR2 YYNGEE come from the germline V gene. The V segment lost 5 bases and the J segment 4 bases; nucleotides outside the gene matches: 14. This CDR3 comprises 17 residues. CDR3 protein: CASSYLGGQAAGNTIYF. Written as DNA, the CDR3 is TGTGCCAGCAGTTACTTAGGGGGACAGGCGGCCGGAAACACCATATATTTT.

This rearrangement joins TRBV6-4 to TRBJ2-3; perhaps TRBD2 as D (5 bases). Trimming cost V 1 base and J 5 bases, with 16 bases left between them. Germline V CDR1 and CDR2: MRHNA, SNTAGT. This CDR3 is built from 16 residues. For the CDR3, the DNA is TGTGCCAGCAGTGACTTACCCCCCGCTGAGGGAGATACGCAGTATTTT. Translation: CASSDLPPAEGDTQYF.

This clone was detected once. The chain employs TRBV28 and TRBJ2-7; possible D gene TRBD1, 6 bases. The CDR3 contains 14 residues. Trimming left V 5 bases short and J 9 bases short, with 20 bases between. Germline-derived CDR1 and CDR2 are MDHEN and SYDVKM. CDR3 amino acids: CASSGGRDGAGQYF. The CDR3 DNA follows: TGTGCCAGCAGTGGGGGCCGGGACGGGGCTGGGCAGTACTTC.

By share, this clone counts as medium-sized (0.01 to 0.1%). The gene calls are TRBV2 and TRBJ1-6, with 9 positions matching TRBD1. J gave up 8 bases and V 6 bases, and 8 bases lay outside the gene matches. Per germline, CDR1 SNHLY and CDR2 FYNNEI. This CDR3 comprises 15 residues. The CDR3 loop is CASRPPTGGDSPLHF. In DNA, the CDR3 is TGTGCCAGCAGACCTCCGACAGGGGGGGATTCACCCCTCCACTTT.

The rearrangement links TRBV24-1 to TRBJ2-1; the match to TRBD2 covers 10 bases. The CDR3 loop spans 15 amino acids. CDR1 and CDR2 (germline): KGHDR, SFDVKD. The trim removed 6 bases at V and 5 bases at J, leaving 6 bases unmatched. CDR3 DNA sequence: TGTGCCACCAGTCACCGTAGCGGGGGGCACAATGAGCAGTTCTTC. The encoded protein is CATSHRSGGHNEQFF.

The J gene is TRBJ2-3, the V gene TRBV21-1; the D call TRBD2 from the table was never checked on the DNA. TRBV21-1 is a recognized pseudogene. CDR3 length equals 20 residues. The CDR3 region has the DNA TGTGCCAGCTTTCCGTGCCTTAGCAGACCAGAGCTGCCTAGCACAGATACGCAGTATTTT. Translating gives CASFPCLSRPELPSTDTQYF.

This clone was observed a single time. The chain links TRBV7-3 to TRBJ2-3, with D maybe TRBD2 (6 bases). Trimming removed 4 bases from V and 3 bases from J, with 14 bases in between. The CDR3 is made up of 15 amino acids. The germline gives CDR1 SGHTA, CDR2 FQGTGA. The CDR3 sequence is CASSSGTSRTDTQYF. The CDR3 DNA reads TGTGCCAGCAGCTCTGGGACTTCCCGGACAGATACGCAGTATTTT.

The chain joins TRBV4-1 to TRBJ2-1; D remains ambiguous. The ends were cut back, 2 bases at V and 1 base at J, with 12 bases in the middle. Germline V gene data show CDR1 as MGHRA and CDR2 as YSYEKL. The CDR3 is 16 residues long. For the CDR3, the DNA is TGCGCCAGCAGCCAACTAGATATAGTTTCCTACAATGAGCAGTTCTTC. Amino acid sequence: CASSQLDIVSYNEQFF.

This chain links TRBV2 with TRBJ2-5, with 10 bases fitting TRBD2. CDR1 SNHLY and CDR2 FYNNEI come from the germline V gene. J was trimmed by 5 bases and V by 5 bases; bases with no gene match: 5. This CDR3 has 14 residues. The CDR3 here is CASSTGTSVETQYF. In DNA, the CDR3 is TGTGCCAGCAGTACCGGGACTAGCGTGGAGACCCAGTACTTC.

This rearrangement joins TRBV10-3 to TRBJ2-7, with 9 nucleotides matching TRBD1. Trimming cost V 3 bases and J 5 bases; bases outside gene matches: 8. Germline CDR1 reads ENHRY; CDR2 reads SYGVKD. The CDR3 is 15 amino acids. The CDR3, as DNA: TGTGCCATCAGTGACGCGGGACAGGGACTGGACGAGCAGTACTTC. It is translated as CAISDAGQGLDEQYF.

This clone has ten or more counts. The V gene is TRBV7-9, the J gene TRBJ2-1; D gene uncertain. The V gene lost 8 bases and the J gene lost 0 bases, with 14 bases spanning the gap. This CDR3 is 15 amino acids long. From germline, CDR1 is SEHNR and CDR2 FQNEAQ (reference sequence). The CDR3 DNA follows: TGTGCCAGCGCCCCGAGCGAGAGCTCCTACAATGAGCAGTTCTTC. It specifies CASAPSESSYNEQFF.

This chain's CDR3 is CASSEGTRTEAFF. CDR3 sequence (DNA): TGTGCCAGCAGTGAAGGGACACGGACTGAAGCTTTCTTT. The chain couples TRBV2 to TRBJ1-1; TRBD1 is a possible D gene (5 bases). From germline, CDR1 is SNHLY and CDR2 FYNNEI. V dropped 1 base and J dropped 5 bases, with 8 bases sitting between them. This CDR3 contains 13 residues.

The chain is built from TRBV7-3 and TRBJ2-1; 11 bases agree with TRBD1. The CDR3 covers 16 residues. V lost 4 bases and J lost 7; bases outside the gene matches: 9. CDR1 is SGHTA and CDR2 is FQGTGA in the germline V gene. CDR3 coding DNA: TGTGCCAGCAGCTCCCCGGGACAGGGGGGACATAATGAGCAGTTCTTC. Translated: CASSSPGQGGHNEQFF. Full variable domain (outside the CDR3, taken from reference TRBV7-3 and TRBJ2-1): GAGVSQTPSNKVTEKGKYVELRCDPISGHTALYWYRQSLGQGPEFLIYFQGTGAADDSGLPNDRFFAVRPEGSVSTLKIQRTERGDSAVYLCASSSPGQGGHNEQFFGPGTRLTVL.

This clone was counted at least ten times. The chain uses TRBV5-4 and TRBJ1-1; 12 positions agree with TRBD1. V lost 4 bases to trimming and J lost 1 base; unmatched junction nucleotides: 8. The CDR3 has 17 amino acids. Germline-derived CDR1 and CDR2 are SGHNT and YYREEE (reference sequence). The DNA of the CDR3 is TGTGCCAGCAGCCCCCGGGACAGGGGGCTACCGAACACTGAAGCTTTCTTT. Protein: CASSPRDRGLPNTEAFF.

This chain uses TRBV3-1 (or the pseudogene TRBV3-2) with TRBJ2-3, with 11 bases fitting TRBD2. Germline-derived CDR1 and CDR2 are LGHDT and YNNKEL (reference sequence). The CDR3 sequence is 16 residues long. V dropped 3 bases and J dropped 2; count of bases not matched to a gene: 4. CDR3 residues: CASSHYSGGVTDTQYF. In DNA, the CDR3 is TGTGCCAGCAGCCACTATAGCGGGGGGGTCACAGATACGCAGTATTTT.

V is TRBV6-4 and J is TRBJ2-3; weak D call: TRBD2 (5 bases). CDR1 MRHNA and CDR2 SNTAGT come from the germline V gene. The CDR3 has 15 amino acids. V was pared by 4 bases and J by 1 base, with 12 bases between. The CDR3 loop is CASSGGPKGTDTQYF. In DNA, the CDR3 is TGTGCCAGCAGTGGCGGGCCGAAAGGCACAGATACGCAGTATTTT.

The chain employs TRBV19 and TRBJ2-7; 9 nucleotides align to TRBD1. This CDR3 is built from 14 residues. The trim removed 1 base at V and 5 bases at J, leaving 3 bases unmatched. Germline CDR1 reads LNHDA; CDR2 reads SQIVND (reference sequence). CDR3 sequence reads: CASSIAWDRDEQYF. The CDR3 DNA reads TGTGCCAGTAGTATAGCCTGGGACAGGGACGAGCAGTACTTC. Drawing the rest from reference TRBV19 and TRBJ2-7, the complete variable domain is DGGITQSPKYLFRKEGQNVTLSCEQNLNHDAMYWYRQDPGQGLRLIYYSQIVNDFQKGDIAEGYSVSREKKESFPLTVTSAQKNPTAFYLCASSIAWDRDEQYFGPGTRLTVT.

The chain uses TRBV5-1 and TRBJ1-1; TRBD1 agrees at 7 bases. This CDR3 has 14 amino acids. Germline V gene sequence: CDR1 SGHRS, CDR2 YFSETQ. With 4 bases clipped from V and 7 bases from J, the junction kept 10 bases outside the gene matches. The CDR3 DNA sequence: TGCGCCAGCAGCCGGGACAGCTCTTGGGTTGAAGCTTTCTTT. Translated: CASSRDSSWVEAFF.

This chain links TRBV7-9 with TRBJ2-7; D uncertain. The V gene lost 1 base and the J gene lost 0 bases, with 7 bases spanning the gap. This CDR3 contains 14 residues. Germline CDR1 and CDR2: SEHNR and FQNEAQ (reference sequence). The CDR3 DNA follows: TGTGCCAGCAGCTTAGTGACAACCTCCTACGAGCAGTACTTC. It specifies CASSLVTTSYEQYF.

V usage is TRBV19 and J usage is TRBJ2-1; a weak D match, TRBD2 (5 bases). The V and J ends lost 3 bases and 0 bases respectively, with 9 bases between them. This CDR3 contains 15 residues. Germline values: CDR1 LNHDA, CDR2 SQIVND (reference sequence). The CDR3 is CASSIVGVSYNEQFF. The CDR3, as DNA: TGTGCCAGTAGTATTGTCGGGGTCTCCTACAATGAGCAGTTCTTC.

This clone is a singleton in its sample. This rearrangement joins TRBV7-6 to TRBJ2-7; the D gene is possibly TRBD2 (5 bases). CDR1 is SGHVS, CDR2 FNYEAQ, per germline. The CDR3 length is 12 residues. V was trimmed by 5 bases and J by 5 bases, leaving 10 bases between them. CDR3 in amino acids: CASSQLGNEQYF. The CDR3 nucleotides are TGTGCCAGCAGCCAACTAGGGAACGAGCAGTACTTC.